This is a list of T cell receptor beta chains from one sample in a study of regulatory T cells in long-lasting Graves disease. TCRdb processed the multiplex PCR reads anew with MiXCR; each CDR3 protein has one entry. The table shows approximately 250,000 distinct CDR3 sequences, with about 18% occurring only once. Sequencing was performed on peripheral blood mononuclear cells (PBMCs), taken at new diagnosis, from a patient treated with antithyroid drugs. The receptors shown here come from a female donor with Graves disease. CDR3s include the opening cysteine and the closing phenylalanine or tryptophan. Each record gives: D gene, J gene, V gene, clone size, CDR3 DNA, CDR3 protein. A D gene is named only where the DNA matches it firmly. Clone sizes are given selectively: once, few, many, or a class where the clone is expanded.

NA TRBJ2-6 TRBV5-6 many TGTGCCAGCAGCTTGGCCGTCGCCGGGGCCAACGTCCTGACTTTC CASSLAVAGANVLTF
NA TRBJ2-1 TRBV9 NA TGTGCCAGCAGCGTAGATTGGTACCTTTACAATGAGCAGTTCTTC CASSVDWYLYNEQFF
NA TRBJ1-5 TRBV2 many TGTGCCAGCAGTGATTCGGGTGGTCAGCCCCAGCATTTT CASSDSGGQPQHF
NA TRBJ2-6 TRBV19 NA TGTGCCAGTACCAATCCGCAGGGCAGACACTCTGGGGCCAACGTCCTGACTTTC CASTNPQGRHSGANVLTF
TRBD2 TRBJ2-1 TRBV10-1 NA TGCGCCAGCAGTGAGTCGTGGACTAGCGGGCCTAACTCCTACAATGAGCAGTTCTTC CASSESWTSGPNSYNEQFF
NA TRBJ2-2 TRBV6-5 many TGTGCCAGCAGTTACGGCTGGGGACGGAACACCGGGGAGCTGTTTTTT CASSYGWGRNTGELFF
NA TRBJ2-5 TRBV7-8 NA TGTGCCAGCAGCTTACCGGCAGGGTACAAGAGAGAGACCCAGTACTTC CASSLPAGYKRETQYF
TRBD1 TRBJ1-3 TRBV24-1 many TGTGCCACCAGTGATCCGCAGGGGGCCTCTGGAAACACCATATATTTT CATSDPQGASGNTIYF
TRBD1 TRBJ2-1 TRBV14 many TGTGCCAGCAGCACTGGACAGGGCCACAATGAGCAGTTCTTC CASSTGQGHNEQFF
TRBD2 TRBJ2-1 TRBV6-2/TRBV6-3 few TGTGCCAGCAGTTACTCATCTAGCGGGGGGGGTGTAGAGCAGTTCTTC CASSYSSSGGGVEQFF
NA TRBJ2-1 TRBV13 many TGTGCCAGCAGCTACAGGGCCCGGGGCCGAAATGAGCAGTTCTTC CASSYRARGRNEQFF
TRBD2 TRBJ2-1 TRBV5-1 many TGCGCCAGCAGCTTGTCAAGGGGACTAGACGCCGCCAATGAGCAGTTCTTC CASSLSRGLDAANEQFF
NA TRBJ2-5 TRBV12-3/TRBV12-4 many TGTGCCAGCAGTTTACGTGCCACCAAGGCGGAGACCCAGTACTTC CASSLRATKAETQYF
TRBD1 TRBJ1-2 TRBV3-1 many TGTGCCAGCAGCCAAGACTCCCAGGGGGGGTATGGCTACACCTTC CASSQDSQGGYGYTF
TRBD1 TRBJ1-2 TRBV11-2 many TGTGCCAGCTCGCGGACAGGGGATGGCTACACCTTC CASSRTGDGYTF
NA TRBJ2-3 TRBV20-1 many TGCAGTGCCAATTCACGTGGGAGCGGTCGCACAGATACGCAGTATTTT CSANSRGSGRTDTQYF